The 13 T cell receptor beta chains below come from one sample, sequenced in a study of T cell responses to AZD1222 COVID-19 vaccine. TCRdb's table, derived via immunoSEQ multiplex PCR, lists solely in-frame clones and lacks some. The sample yields around 160,000 clones, 85% to 95% seen once. The sample here was peripheral blood, taken on day 0 of AZD1222 vaccination. The receptors come from an adult in good health.

The rearrangement uses TRBV5-8 and TRBJ1-1; 9 nucleotides agree with TRBD1. J lost 4 bases, V lost 2 bases, and 3 bases had no gene match. This CDR3 region has 14 residues. Germline assignment: CDR1 SGHTS and CDR2 YDEGEE. CDR3 sequence: CASSFRDRVTEAFF. CDR3 DNA: TGTGCCAGCAGCTTCCGGGACAGGGTCACTGAAGCTTTCTTT.

The chain links TRBV5-1 to TRBJ1-3; D is unresolved. V lost 0 bases to trimming and J lost 0 bases, with 10 bases between them. Germline loops: CDR1 SGHRS, CDR2 YFSETQ. There are 16 residues in the CDR3. The CDR3 DNA reads TGCGCCAGCAGCTTGGGGTCGGGTGCCTCTGGAAACACCATATATTTT. It translates to CASSLGSGASGNTIYF.

The CDR3 DNA reads as TGTGCCAGCTCACCACGTGACAGCTCCTATAATTCACCCCTCCACTTT. Residues: CASSPRDSSYNSPLHF. The chain couples TRBV18 to TRBJ1-6, with a tentative D call TRBD1 (5 bases). Germline CDR1 and CDR2: KGHSH and LQKENI. Trimming stripped 1 base from V and 0 bases from J, with 7 bases between. The CDR3 contains 16 residues.

The rearrangement uses TRBV10-3 and TRBJ1-6; the D is unclear. Germline V gene lookup returns CDR1 ENHRY and CDR2 SYGVKD. The length of the CDR3 is 14 residues. Trimming left V 6 bases short and J 1 base short, with 7 bases between. CDR3 loop: CAISGESYNSPLHF. The CDR3 DNA reads TGTGCCATCAGCGGGGAATCCTATAATTCACCCCTCCACTTT.

V usage is TRBV30 and J usage is TRBJ2-7; 7 bases match TRBD2. Looked up from germline, CDR1 is GTSNPN and CDR2 is SVGIG (reference sequence). V gave up 4 bases and J gave up 1 base; unmatched junction bases: 4. CDR3 length: 13 residues. The DNA of the CDR3 is TGTGCCTGGAAAGCTAGCGGTTCCTACGAGCAGTACTTC. Amino acids: CAWKASGSYEQYF.

This rearrangement joins TRBV11-2 to TRBJ1-1; D is unclear. Between the trimmed V and J ends, which lost 1 base and 6 bases, there was a span of 3 bases. The CDR3 is 11 amino acids. Per the germline V gene, CDR1 is SGHAT and CDR2 is FQNNGV. Here the CDR3 DNA reads TGTGCCAGCAGCTTAGGGGCTGAAGCTTTCTTT. Its protein product is CASSLGAEAFF.

V is TRBV7-9 and J is TRBJ2-3; TRBD2 is a possible D gene (6 bases). V was clipped by 5 bases and J by 1 base, with 10 bases between them. Germline V gives CDR1 SEHNR, CDR2 FQNEAQ (reference sequence). The CDR3 has 14 amino acids. The CDR3 loop reads CASSGIAGTDTQYF. CDR3 DNA: TGTGCCAGCAGCGGTATAGCGGGCACAGATACGCAGTATTTT.

This clone was seen a handful of times. The chain joins TRBV7-9 to TRBJ2-2, with TRBD1 as a possible D gene (6 bases). In germline, CDR1 is SEHNR, CDR2 FQNEAQ (reference sequence). V was cut by 11 bases and J by 7 bases, with 17 bases left in between. The CDR3 contains 13 residues. The CDR3 protein is CAPQLGADGELFF. The DNA for the CDR3 is TGTGCCCCCCAATTGGGGGCGGACGGGGAGCTGTTTTTT.

This chain uses TRBV11-3 with TRBJ1-1; D gene unclear. The CDR3 consists of 13 residues. CDR1 and CDR2 (germline): SGHNT, YENEEA. Deletions cut 8 bases from V and 0 bases from J, with 10 bases between. This CDR3 is CASAREMNTEAFF. CDR3 in DNA: TGTGCCAGCGCGAGGGAAATGAACACTGAAGCTTTCTTT.

CDR3 region: CASSRGLAEQETQYF. CDR3 coding DNA: TGTGCCAGCTCGAGGGGGCTAGCGGAACAAGAGACCCAGTACTTC. The J gene is TRBJ2-5, the V gene TRBV18; D possibly uses TRBD1 or TRBD2 (7 bases each). The CDR3 is 15 amino acids. Per germline, CDR1 KGHSH and CDR2 LQKENI. V lost 6 bases to trimming and J lost 2 bases, with 16 bases between them.

V and J are TRBV6-5 and TRBJ2-7; TRBD2 is a possible D gene (6 bases). This CDR3 spans 12 amino acids. V was cut by 0 bases and J by 11 bases, with 11 bases left in between. In germline, CDR1 is MNHEY, CDR2 SVGAGI. CDR3 sequence (DNA): TGTGCCAGCAGTTACTCTAGCCGGGGGAAGTACTTC. Translation gives CASSYSSRGKYF.

The chain employs TRBV6-5 and TRBJ2-6; no clear D. The CDR3 has 15 amino acids. CDR1 and CDR2 (germline): MNHEY, SVGAGI. V gave up 2 bases and J gave up 0 bases, with 5 bases separating them. This CDR3 is CASSYDASGANVLTF. CDR3 DNA: TGTGCCAGCAGTTACGACGCCTCTGGGGCCAACGTCCTGACTTTC.

The chain combines TRBV7-8 with TRBJ1-3; D not resolved. The germline CDR1 and CDR2 sequences are SGHVS and FQNEAQ. Trimming stripped 5 bases from V and 0 bases from J, with 14 bases between. This CDR3 comprises 16 residues. CDR3 bases: TGTGCCAGCAGCCCCTCGGGCGGAAACTCTGGAAACACCATATATTTT. It is translated as CASSPSGGNSGNTIYF.